What follows describes a single T cell receptor beta chain. This record comes from a study of T cells in Graves' hyperthyroidism and ophthalmopathy. Germline assignment: CDR1 KGHSY and CDR2 FQNENV. The CDR3 consists of 16 residues. The V and J ends lost 4 bases and 1 base respectively, with 16 bases between them. RNA transcripts provided the source from which TCR beta CDR3 regions were amplified. The TCR CDR3 was amplified in a first-round RT-PCR using the HTBI primer set. TCRdb redid the calling of the multiplex PCR reads with MiXCR, one entry per CDR3 protein. This sample has around 500,000 distinct CDR3 sequences, with approximately 15% found just once.

J is TRBJ1-2 and V is TRBV16; D not resolved. The receptor comes from a young woman with Graves' hyperthyroidism. Sequenced: blood. For the CDR3, the DNA is TGTGCCAGCAGCCGGTCTCAAGGACTGAGTAACTATGGCTACACCTTC. Protein product: CASSRSQGLSNYGYTF.